A selection of T cell receptor beta chains follows, all from one sample in a study of graft-versus-host responses after intestinal transplantation. Their recognized antigens are unknown. The repertoire was sequenced with immunoSEQ multiplex PCR; TCRdb's copy has only in-frame clones and lacks some. The sample lists roughly 120,000 clones; roughly 93% were seen once. The material was unstimulated CD4+ T cells sorted from spleen or lymph node cells, obtained before intestinal transplant. These receptors came from a human donor who received an intestinal transplant. The CDR3 runs from the conserved cysteine through the conserved F or W. Each record gives: CDR3 protein, J gene, V gene.

cdr3_aa: CASSSHGQPRSYEQYF
j_call: TRBJ2-7
v_call: TRBV5-1

cdr3_aa: CASKGASRGGEQFF
j_call: TRBJ2-1
v_call: TRBV6-5

cdr3_aa: CASCTGGASEQYF
j_call: TRBJ2-7
v_call: TRBV6-6

cdr3_aa: CATTGPSTGELFF
j_call: TRBJ2-2
v_call: TRBV7-7

cdr3_aa: CASSPGENEQYF
j_call: TRBJ2-7
v_call: TRBV18

cdr3_aa: CASSSVYSGNTIYF
j_call: TRBJ1-3
v_call: TRBV27

cdr3_aa: CASRGRAGELFF
j_call: TRBJ2-2
v_call: TRBV2

cdr3_aa: CASSDRGPYEQYF
j_call: TRBJ2-7
v_call: TRBV10-2

cdr3_aa: CASGLFRRTGGTF
j_call: TRBJ1-2
v_call: TRBV12-5

cdr3_aa: CASSFAGILETQYF
j_call: TRBJ2-5
v_call: TRBV27

cdr3_aa: CASTGGNSYNEQFF
j_call: TRBJ2-1
v_call: TRBV28

cdr3_aa: CASSLASGGTDTQYF
j_call: TRBJ2-3
v_call: TRBV5-1

cdr3_aa: CASRKKEFSWGTGELFF
j_call: TRBJ2-2
v_call: TRBV11-2

cdr3_aa: CASSSALNTEAFF
j_call: TRBJ1-1
v_call: TRBV27

cdr3_aa: CASGRAGTTNTGELFF
j_call: TRBJ2-2
v_call: TRBV10-2

cdr3_aa: CSVTGTGTTQQYF
j_call: TRBJ2-7
v_call: TRBV29-1

cdr3_aa: CASNKGQGETQYF
j_call: TRBJ2-5
v_call: TRBV6-1

cdr3_aa: CATGPGTDTQYF
j_call: TRBJ2-3
v_call: TRBV19

cdr3_aa: CASSYSFPYEAFF
j_call: TRBJ1-1
v_call: TRBV6-6

cdr3_aa: CASSFTVRGYSFF
j_call: TRBJ1-1
v_call: TRBV7-8

cdr3_aa: CASSVAAASGNTIYF
j_call: TRBJ1-3
v_call: TRBV9

cdr3_aa: CASKVGHRGQEQYF
j_call: TRBJ2-7
v_call: TRBV6-5

cdr3_aa: CASSPVPGSLGDQPQHF
j_call: TRBJ1-5
v_call: TRBV4-1

cdr3_aa: CASSLAGSSYNEQFF
j_call: TRBJ2-1
v_call: TRBV28

cdr3_aa: CASSSIRTSGKSYEQYF
j_call: TRBJ2-7
v_call: TRBV28

cdr3_aa: CASSLARPGGETQYF
j_call: TRBJ2-5
v_call: TRBV13

cdr3_aa: CAIRQQSYEQYF
j_call: TRBJ2-7
v_call: TRBV10-3

cdr3_aa: CASSYAQWSYEQYF
j_call: TRBJ2-7
v_call: TRBV6-6

cdr3_aa: CASSLSLGLAKNIQYF
j_call: TRBJ2-4
v_call: TRBV27

cdr3_aa: CASRAGLSNQPQHF
j_call: TRBJ1-5
v_call: TRBV6-5

cdr3_aa: CASSFLLAGNEQFF
j_call: TRBJ2-1
v_call: TRBV6-5

cdr3_aa: CASSLGSGRADTQYF
j_call: TRBJ2-3
v_call: TRBV27

cdr3_aa: CATSRSRTETQYF
j_call: TRBJ2-5
v_call: TRBV15

cdr3_aa: CASSQQKTGTNYGYTF
j_call: TRBJ1-2
v_call: TRBV5-1

cdr3_aa: CASSFGETQYF
j_call: TRBJ2-5
v_call: TRBV5-1

cdr3_aa: CASSLMGGGKYNEQFF
j_call: TRBJ2-1
v_call: TRBV7-3

cdr3_aa: CASSLAQGCDEQFF
j_call: TRBJ2-1
v_call: TRBV5-1

cdr3_aa: CASSPGRTSGTSYNEQFF
j_call: TRBJ2-1
v_call: TRBV18

cdr3_aa: CASSFLYQPQHF
j_call: TRBJ1-5
v_call: TRBV28

cdr3_aa: CAWSGPGQSYNEQFF
j_call: TRBJ2-1
v_call: TRBV30

cdr3_aa: CASSEPAGGHIQYF
j_call: TRBJ2-4
v_call: TRBV25-1

cdr3_aa: CASSLGWAGPETQYF
j_call: TRBJ2-5
v_call: TRBV5-1

cdr3_aa: CASSDGRGTEAFF
j_call: TRBJ1-1
v_call: TRBV6-4

cdr3_aa: CASSRGLAGVANIQYF
j_call: TRBJ2-4
v_call: TRBV14

cdr3_aa: CASSTLAGVNEQFF
j_call: TRBJ2-1
v_call: TRBV5-1